The 13 T cell receptor beta chains reported below all come from one sample, sequenced in a study of blood T cell repertoires in COVID-19. Assay used: immunoSEQ multiplex PCR; TCRdb lists only in-frame clones, some missing. In the table there are approximately 69,000 clones, almost 90% of which are singletons. Material for sequencing was peripheral blood. These TCRs come from a man between 50 and 59 years old with acute or convalescent COVID-19.

The chain's CDR3 is CASSPSRGNTEAFF. CDR3 DNA sequence: TGTGCCAGCTCTCCTAGCCGGGGGAACACTGAAGCTTTCTTT. The chain couples TRBV18 to TRBJ1-1; D unresolved. The CDR3 totals 14 residues. The germline V and J ends were trimmed by 6 bases and 1 base, with 12 bases remaining between them. The V gene's germline CDR1 is KGHSH and CDR2 LQKENI.

The table lists this clone with a count of one. The chain couples TRBV7-8 to TRBJ2-2; 9 bases agree with TRBD2. The CDR3 has 14 amino acids. The germline V gene has CDR1 SGHVS and CDR2 FQNEAQ. CDR3 amino acids: CASGWREGGGELFF. CDR3 in DNA: TGTGCTAGCGGCTGGCGGGAGGGCGGTGGGGAGCTGTTTTTT.

The chain carries TRBV2 and TRBJ2-5; the match to TRBD2 covers 14 bases. Germline loops: CDR1 SNHLY, CDR2 FYNNEI. The CDR3 length is 15 residues. The V gene end was trimmed by 8 bases and the J gene end by 5 bases; junction bases not matched to a gene: 7. This CDR3 is CASSTSGRAEETQYF. DNA of the CDR3: TGTGCCAGCTCGACTAGCGGGAGGGCCGAGGAGACCCAGTACTTC.

The chain has TRBV9 and TRBJ2-5, with 7 bases lining up with TRBD2. With V trimmed by 6 bases and J by 5 bases, 13 bases remained unmatched. CDR3 size: 15 residues. Per germline, CDR1 SGDLS and CDR2 YYNGEE. As DNA, the CDR3 is TGTGCCAGCACCCCCCACGGGAGGAGGGAGGAGACCCAGTACTTC. Translation: CASTPHGRREETQYF.

The chain is built from TRBV10-3 and TRBJ1-1; no reliable D call. The CDR3 covers 11 residues. V lost 4 bases and J 12 bases, leaving 12 bases between the germline ends. The germline V gene encodes CDR1 ENHRY and CDR2 SYGVKD. The CDR3 reads CAISVAQETFF. Written as DNA, the CDR3 is TGTGCCATCAGTGTCGCGCAGGAAACTTTCTTT.

The gene calls are TRBV19 and TRBJ1-5; the match to TRBD1 covers 9 bases. J was trimmed by 7 bases and V by 5 bases; bases with no gene match: 6. This CDR3 spans 14 amino acids. Germline values: CDR1 LNHDA, CDR2 SQIVND (reference sequence). CDR3 nucleotide sequence: TGTGCCAGTAGTGAGGACAGGGGTCTACAGCCCCAGCATTTT. This encodes CASSEDRGLQPQHF.

V and J are TRBV5-1 and TRBJ1-1; D is uncertain. Deletions cut 7 bases from V and 0 bases from J, with 13 bases between. Germline loops: CDR1 SGHRS, CDR2 YFSETQ. CDR3 length equals 14 residues. CDR3 nucleotides: TGCGCCAGCCGAGACGGCGGCATGAACACTGAAGCTTTCTTT. Amino acid sequence: CASRDGGMNTEAFF.

The chain has TRBV30 and TRBJ1-2, with TRBD1 as a possible D gene (5 bases). The CDR3 spans 15 residues. Germline V gene sequence: CDR1 GTSNPN, CDR2 SVGIG (reference sequence). CDR3 protein: CARTRGLTYEEGYTF. For the CDR3, the DNA is TGTGCGCGCACCCGGGGACTTACCTATGAGGAGGGCTACACCTTC. Variable domain in full (rest from reference TRBV30 and TRBJ1-2): SQTIHQWPATLVQPVGSPLSLECTVEGTSNPNLYWYRQAAGRGLQLLFYSVGIGQISSEVPQNLSASRPQDRQFILSSKKLLLSDSGFYLCARTRGLTYEEGYTFGSGTRLTVV.

V usage is TRBV14 and J usage is TRBJ1-3; TRBD1 agrees at 9 bases. Germline V lookup: CDR1 SGHDN, CDR2 FVKESK. Trimming took 2 bases from V and 4 from J; bases not matched to a gene: 3. The CDR3 totals 15 residues. The CDR3 region has the DNA TGTGCCAGCAGCCAACGGACAGGGGTCGGAAACACCATATATTTT. Translation: CASSQRTGVGNTIYF.

The chain recombines TRBV5-5 with TRBJ2-7; 7 nucleotides agree with TRBD2. V gave up 0 bases and J gave up 2 bases; unmatched junction bases: 14. In germline, CDR1 is SGHKS, CDR2 YYEKEE (reference sequence). The CDR3 runs 18 residues. The CDR3 DNA reads as TGTGCCAGCAGCTTGGCGGTGGGGTTGGGAGGGTTCCCCTACGAGCAGTACTTC. Translating it yields CASSLAVGLGGFPYEQYF.

This clone appeared once. This chain uses TRBV6-5 with TRBJ2-7; D perhaps matches TRBD1 (5 bases). Trimming shortened V by 2 bases and J by 0 bases, and 8 bases separated the two germline ends. Germline CDR1 MNHEY, CDR2 SVGAGI. There are 14 residues in the CDR3. In DNA, the CDR3 is TGTGCCAGCAGTTACAGGGGAAACTCCTACGAGCAGTACTTC. This sequence encodes CASSYRGNSYEQYF.

V usage is TRBV24-1 and J usage is TRBJ2-1; the D gene is possibly TRBD1 (6 bases). The CDR3 runs 17 residues. V dropped 5 bases and J dropped 0 bases, with 16 bases sitting between them. CDR1 and CDR2 (germline): KGHDR, SFDVKD. The CDR3 reads CATSAPRDIPSYNEQFF. The CDR3 nucleotides are TGTGCCACCAGTGCCCCAAGGGACATTCCCTCCTACAATGAGCAGTTCTTC.

This clone was counted between two and nine times. The rearrangement links TRBV7-9 to TRBJ2-5; a possible D gene is TRBD2 (6 bases). Germline lookup yields CDR1 SEHNR and CDR2 FQNEAQ (reference sequence). Deletions cut 5 bases from V and 5 bases from J, with 18 bases between. There are 15 residues in the CDR3. CDR3 region: CASSDSWGEEETQYF. CDR3 sequence (DNA): TGTGCCAGCAGCGACAGTTGGGGGGAAGAGGAGACCCAGTACTTC.